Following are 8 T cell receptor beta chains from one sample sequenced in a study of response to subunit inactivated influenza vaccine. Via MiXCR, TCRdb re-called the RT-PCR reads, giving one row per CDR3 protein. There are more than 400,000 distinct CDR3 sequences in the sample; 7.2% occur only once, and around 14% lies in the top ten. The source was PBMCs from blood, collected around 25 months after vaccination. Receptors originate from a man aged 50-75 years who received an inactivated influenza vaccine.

CDR3 loop: CASSLDRREHTDTQYF. CDR3 nucleotides: TGCGCCAGCAGCTTGGATAGGCGGGAGCACACAGATACGCAGTATTTT. The chain couples TRBV5-1 to TRBJ2-3; 7 bases are shared with TRBD2. Per germline, CDR1 SGHRS and CDR2 YFSETQ. This CDR3 comprises 16 residues. Trimming cost V 0 bases and J 2 bases; bases outside gene matches: 6. Based on the CDR3 plus reference TRBV5-1 and TRBJ2-3, the full variable domain is KAGVTQTPRYLIKTRGQQVTLSCSPISGHRSVSWYQQTPGQGLQFLFEYFSETQRNKGNFPGRFSGRQFSNSRSEMNVSTLELGDSALYLCASSLDRREHTDTQYFGPGTRLTVL.

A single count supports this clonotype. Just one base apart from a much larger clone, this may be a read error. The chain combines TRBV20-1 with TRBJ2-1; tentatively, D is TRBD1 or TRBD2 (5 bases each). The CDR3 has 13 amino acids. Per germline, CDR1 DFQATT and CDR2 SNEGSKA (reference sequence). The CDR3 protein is CCALRDLYNEQFF. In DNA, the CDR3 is TGCTGTGCTCTAAGGGACCTCTACAATGAGCAGTTCTTC.

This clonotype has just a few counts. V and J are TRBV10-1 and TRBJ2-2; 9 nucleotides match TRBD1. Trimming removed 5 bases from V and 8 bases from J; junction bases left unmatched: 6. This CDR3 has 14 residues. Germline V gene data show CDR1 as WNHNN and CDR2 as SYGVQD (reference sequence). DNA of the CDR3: TGCGCCAGCAGTAGAAGGACAGGGGCTGGGGAGCTGTTTTTT. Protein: CASSRRTGAGELFF.

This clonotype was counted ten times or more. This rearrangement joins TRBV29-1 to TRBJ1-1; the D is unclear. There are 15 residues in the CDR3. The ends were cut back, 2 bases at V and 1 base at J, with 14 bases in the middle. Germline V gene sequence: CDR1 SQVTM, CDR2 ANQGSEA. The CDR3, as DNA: TGCAGCGTTGAAAAAGCGCCCTGGGGGAACACTGAAGCTTTCTTT. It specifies CSVEKAPWGNTEAFF.

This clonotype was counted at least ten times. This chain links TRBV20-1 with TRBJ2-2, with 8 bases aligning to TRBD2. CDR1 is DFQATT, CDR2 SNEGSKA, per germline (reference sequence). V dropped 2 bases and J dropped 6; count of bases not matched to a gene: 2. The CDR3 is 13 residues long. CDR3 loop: CSARRTSPGELFF. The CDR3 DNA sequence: TGCAGTGCTAGAAGGACTAGCCCCGGGGAGCTGTTTTTT.

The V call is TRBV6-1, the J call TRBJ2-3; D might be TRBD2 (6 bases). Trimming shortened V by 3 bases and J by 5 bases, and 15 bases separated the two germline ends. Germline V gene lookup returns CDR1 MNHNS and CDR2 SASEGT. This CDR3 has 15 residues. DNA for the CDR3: TGTGCCAGCAGTGAGATGACTTCCGGGGGAGATACGCAGTATTTT. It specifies CASSEMTSGGDTQYF.

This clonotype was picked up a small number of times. DNA of the CDR3: TGTGCCAGCAGCGCAAGCGGGATCGAGACCCAGTACTTC. Amino acids: CASSASGIETQYF. The rearrangement uses TRBV7-9 and TRBJ2-5, with TRBD2 matching over 7 bases. The germline V gene has CDR1 SEHNR and CDR2 FQNEAQ (reference sequence). This CDR3 is 13 amino acids long. J was trimmed by 5 bases and V by 5 bases; bases with no gene match: 5.

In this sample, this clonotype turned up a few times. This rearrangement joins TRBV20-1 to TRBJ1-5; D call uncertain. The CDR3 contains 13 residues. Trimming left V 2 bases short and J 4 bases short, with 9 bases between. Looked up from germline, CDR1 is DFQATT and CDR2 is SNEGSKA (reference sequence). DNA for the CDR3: TGCAGTGCTAGACTGAGCAGAAATCAGCCCCAGCATTTT. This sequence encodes CSARLSRNQPQHF.